This T cell receptor beta chain stems from a study of neurological immune-mediated disorders. Study findings and constraints: None of the CDR3 amino acid sequences of expanded clones were shared across subjects, and this suggested private repertoires in all groups.

Documented time point: technical triplicate 3. The cell input for sorted libraries was roughly 900,000, and those cells were CD4+ or CD8+ T cells. TCRdb called the 5' RACE reads again in MiXCR, with one record for every CDR3 protein. The sample lists 25,000 to 30,000 distinct CDR3 sequences, roughly 16% occurring once. V shed 0 bases, J shed 4 bases, and the junction held 15 bases outside the gene matches. Per germline, CDR1 DFQATT and CDR2 SNEGSKA (reference sequence). The CDR3 loop spans 19 amino acids. This clonotype was seen repeatedly, ten times or more. Its target is unknown. The rearrangement joins TRBV20-1 to TRBJ2-1, with TRBD2 identical over 10 bases. The receptor's source is a female donor with HTLV-1-associated myelopathy (HAM/TSP). The specimen was CD4+ T cells from blood. DNA for the CDR3: TGCAGTGCTAGAGACTCGGGACTAGCGTCCCCCGGGGCTTACAATGAGCAGTTCTTC. Residues: CSARDSGLASPGAYNEQFF.